The sequence of this T cell receptor (beta chain) was determined in a study of T-cell memory formation after mild COVID-19. Study details: TCR clusters were mostly confined to one donor each. Findings and limits, study-wide: Second-wave clones reaching peak frequency on day 37 lacked confirmed SARS-CoV-2 specificity.

Germline V gives CDR1 SGHNT, CDR2 YYREEE (reference sequence). The CDR3 has 16 amino acids. V shed 10 bases, J shed 2 bases, and the junction held 17 bases outside the gene matches. Comment on this clonotype: Its specificity is unknown.

Barcoded TCR alpha and TCR beta cDNA libraries with UMIs came from 5'RACE using constant-segment primers. In TCRdb, the 5' RACE reads were re-called with MiXCR into one record per CDR3 protein. The profile shows around 420,000 distinct CDR3 sequences, roughly a quarter of them singletons. This clonotype originated in an adult woman who had mild COVID-19 (a few samples of this study predate the infection). Cell type and time point are not known. The chain couples TRBV5-4 to TRBJ2-7, with TRBD2 identical over 8 bases. Source material: PBMCs or a T cell subset sorted from them (not recorded which). CDR3 sequence: CASSPGGTSVTYEQYF. DNA of the CDR3: TGTGCCTCCAGCCCGGGAGGGACTAGTGTGACCTACGAGCAGTACTTC. The complete variable domain, with remaining parts taken from reference TRBV5-4 and TRBJ2-7, reads ETGVTQSPTHLIKTRGQQVTLRCSSQSGHNTVSWYQQALGQGPQFIFQYYREEENGRGNFPPRFSGLQFPNYSSELNVNALELDDSALYLCASSPGGTSVTYEQYFGPGTRLTVT.